The next 31 T cell receptor beta chains were all read from a single sample in a study of T cells after posttransplantation cyclophosphamide. Treatment was busulfan-fludarabine conditioning, a marrow graft, and cyclophosphamide on days +3 and +4. TCRdb's table, derived via immunoSEQ multiplex PCR, lists solely in-frame clones and lacks some. Sampling found over 6,500 clones, none seen once. The sample consisted of PBMCs, taken after allogeneic stem cell transplant with posttransplant cyclophosphamide. Receptors were obtained from a male patient aged 18 to 35 who received an allogeneic stem cell transplant from an unrelated donor, was CMV-positive, and had acute and chronic GVHD. T cells may partly derive from the graft donor.

This clone has a count of ten or more. The J gene is TRBJ1-4, the V gene TRBV5-1, with D possibly matching TRBD1 (5 bases). The ends were cut back, 0 bases at V and 8 bases at J, with 20 bases in the middle. CDR3 length equals 17 residues. The germline V gene has CDR1 SGHRS and CDR2 YFSETQ. CDR3: CASSLAMDRGSGEKLFF. CDR3 nucleotides: TGCGCCAGCAGCTTGGCCATGGACCGCGGATCAGGGGAAAAACTGTTTTTT.

In its sample, this clone was seen many times. The chain links TRBV7-6 to TRBJ2-1, with D possibly TRBD1 on 5 matching bases. Trimming pared 0 bases from V and 3 bases from J, leaving 9 bases between. This CDR3 is 15 amino acids long. The germline V gene encodes CDR1 SGHVS and CDR2 FNYEAQ. The CDR3 DNA sequence: TGTGCCAGCAGCTTAGCGCAAGGGGTCTACAATGAGCAGTTCTTC. Protein sequence: CASSLAQGVYNEQFF.

In its sample, this clone was seen many times. The V gene is TRBV2, the J gene TRBJ2-5; 8 bases align to TRBD2. The junction had 5 bases not matched to a gene; V was cut back by 3 bases and J by 5 bases. The CDR3 is 14 amino acids. CDR1 and CDR2 from the germline V gene are SNHLY and FYNNEI. The CDR3 is CASSDWASGETQYF. CDR3 DNA: TGTGCCAGCAGTGATTGGGCTAGCGGGGAGACCCAGTACTTC.

This clone was found many times. J is TRBJ1-6 and V is TRBV5-4; no reliable D call. This CDR3 is built from 14 residues. CDR1 SGHNT and CDR2 YYREEE come from the germline V gene (reference sequence). Trimming removed 4 bases at V and 8 bases at J, with 13 bases between. The CDR3 region has the DNA TGTGCCAGCAGCCTGGACCCTCGGGATTCACCCCTCCACTTT. Protein sequence: CASSLDPRDSPLHF.

This clone was detected ten times or more. V is TRBV7-9 and J is TRBJ2-1, with D possibly matching TRBD2 (7 bases). The ends were cut back, 11 bases at V and 10 bases at J, with 18 bases in the middle. Germline V gene sequence: CDR1 SEHNR, CDR2 FQNEAQ (reference sequence). The CDR3 is 12 residues long. CDR3 sequence: CAGGDNTGEQFF. CDR3 bases: TGTGCCGGGGGGGACAACACAGGGGAGCAGTTCTTC.

This clone was counted many times. The V call is TRBV4-1, the J call TRBJ1-5; D not resolved. Germline-derived CDR1 and CDR2 are MGHRA and YSYEKL. CDR3 size: 15 residues. Trimming stripped 0 bases from V and 9 bases from J, with 15 bases between. The CDR3 region has the DNA TGCGCCAGCAGCCAAGAAGAGGGAGTGCCAGGGCCCCAGCATTTT. This codes for CASSQEEGVPGPQHF.

Ten or more counts support this clone. The chain carries TRBV13 and TRBJ2-5; 10 bases line up with TRBD2. The CDR3 has 16 residues. From germline, CDR1 is PRHDT and CDR2 FYEKMQ (reference sequence). The V gene end was trimmed by 2 bases and the J gene end by 0 bases; junction bases not matched to a gene: 3. The CDR3 DNA reads as TGTGCCAGCAGCTTACGTACTAGCGGGAACCAAGAGACCCAGTACTTC. It translates to CASSLRTSGNQETQYF.

This clone is medium-sized (0.01 to 0.1%) in the sample. The rearrangement links TRBV2 to TRBJ2-2; weak D call: TRBD1 (5 bases). Trimming stripped 6 bases from V and 1 base from J, with 6 bases between. There are 13 residues in the CDR3. The V gene's germline CDR1 is SNHLY and CDR2 FYNNEI. CDR3 amino acids: CASRQENTGELFF. The CDR3 coding sequence is TGTGCCAGCAGACAGGAGAACACCGGGGAGCTGTTTTTT.

This clone appeared many times. The J gene is TRBJ2-5, the V gene TRBV19; D ambiguous. With 5 bases removed from V and 3 bases from J, the gap between germline ends came to 10 bases. CDR3 size: 13 residues. Germline V gene data show CDR1 as LNHDA and CDR2 as SQIVND (reference sequence). The CDR3 bases are TGTGCCAGTAGTCTCGACACGAAAGAGACCCAGTACTTC. Its protein is CASSLDTKETQYF.

This clone was picked up many times. This chain joins TRBV5-1 and TRBJ2-3; TRBD2 matches at 13 bases. The germline gives CDR1 SGHRS, CDR2 YFSETQ. This CDR3 contains 17 residues. V shed 4 bases, J shed 6 bases, and the junction held 11 bases outside the gene matches. In DNA form, the CDR3 reads TGCGCCAGCAGCCTGCCGACTAGCGGGGGGACCGGGGATACGCAGTATTTT. This codes for CASSLPTSGGTGDTQYF.

This clone came up many times. V gene TRBV11-3 combines with J gene TRBJ2-1; 8 positions match TRBD2. The CDR3 loop spans 15 amino acids. V trimming: 4 bases; J trimming: 0 bases; junction bases outside the gene matches: 2. Germline V lookup: CDR1 SGHNT, CDR2 YENEEA. The CDR3 spells CASSSGTSSYNEQFF. DNA for the CDR3: TGTGCCAGCAGCTCCGGGACTAGCTCCTACAATGAGCAGTTCTTC.

This clone was detected ten times or more. This chain joins TRBV5-1 and TRBJ1-1, with D perhaps TRBD1 (5 bases). Between the trimmed V and J ends, which lost 0 bases and 4 bases, there was a span of 10 bases. The CDR3 sequence is 14 residues long. In germline, CDR1 is SGHRS, CDR2 YFSETQ. The chain's CDR3 is CASSLEGVVTEAFF. The CDR3 DNA sequence: TGCGCCAGCAGCTTGGAAGGGGTGGTCACTGAAGCTTTCTTT. Complete variable domain (other parts from reference TRBV5-1 and TRBJ1-1): KAGVTQTPRYLIKTRGQQVTLSCSPISGHRSVSWYQQTPGQGLQFLFEYFSETQRNKGNFPGRFSGRQFSNSRSEMNVSTLELGDSALYLCASSLEGVVTEAFFGQGTRLTVV.

In its sample, this clone is medium-sized (0.01 to 0.1%). This sequence joins TRBV2 and TRBJ1-1; D perhaps matches TRBD1 (5 bases). Trimming shortened V by 11 bases and J by 1 base, and 14 bases separated the two germline ends. There are 13 residues in the CDR3. CDR1 is SNHLY, CDR2 FYNNEI, per germline. The chain's CDR3 is CAGGAVGNTEAFF. CDR3 nucleotide sequence: TGTGCCGGTGGGGCAGTTGGGAACACTGAAGCTTTCTTT.

This clone is termed medium-sized (0.01 to 0.1%). The V gene is TRBV6-6, the J gene TRBJ1-1; no clear D gene. The CDR3 sequence is 15 residues long. V was pared by 6 bases and J by 0 bases, with 14 bases between. From germline, CDR1 is MNHNY and CDR2 SVGAGI (reference sequence). The CDR3, as DNA: TGTGCCAGCAGCCCTGCCCACGACTTGAACACTGAAGCTTTCTTT. This gives the protein CASSPAHDLNTEAFF.

This clone has at least ten counts. The chain links TRBV4-2 to TRBJ2-6, with TRBD1 as a possible D gene (6 bases). The germline V gene has CDR1 LGHNA and CDR2 YNFKEQ. Between the trimmed V and J ends, which lost 6 bases and 3 bases, there was a span of 12 bases. The CDR3 is 15 amino acids. The CDR3 DNA is TGTGCCAGCAGATCACAGGGTAATGGGGCCAACGTCCTGACTTTC. Its protein product is CASRSQGNGANVLTF.

This clone was detected many times. This chain links TRBV7-2 with TRBJ1-1, with D possibly being TRBD1 (5 bases). V shed 0 bases and J shed 5 bases, with 7 bases lying between them. Germline CDR1 reads SGHTA; CDR2 reads FQGNSA. The CDR3 is made up of 13 amino acids. CDR3 amino acids: CASSLAEGTEAFF. In DNA form, the CDR3 reads TGTGCCAGCAGCTTAGCGGAGGGGACTGAAGCTTTCTTT.

The table lists this clone with many counts. This chain links TRBV6-6 with TRBJ1-4; D gene ambiguous. V was pared by 4 bases and J by 0 bases, with 6 bases between. Germline CDR1 and CDR2: MNHNY and SVGAGI (reference sequence). The CDR3 spans 14 residues. As DNA, the CDR3 is TGTGCCAGCAGTTTACAGACAACTAATGAAAAACTGTTTTTT. This gives the protein CASSLQTTNEKLFF.

By its share, this clone is medium-sized. The V gene is TRBV6-5, the J gene TRBJ1-6; TRBD1 agrees at 10 bases. CDR1 and CDR2 from the germline V gene are MNHEY and SVGAGI. Trimming took 9 bases from V and 6 from J; bases not matched to a gene: 2. This CDR3 is built from 13 residues. This CDR3 is CASWDRGNSPLHF. The CDR3, as DNA: TGTGCCAGTTGGGACAGGGGTAATTCACCCCTCCACTTT.

In its sample, this clone ranks as medium-sized. The chain links TRBV6-6 to TRBJ1-1; D gene ambiguous. Germline assignment: CDR1 MNHNY and CDR2 SVGAGI (reference sequence). V dropped 4 bases and J dropped 1 base, with 10 bases sitting between them. The CDR3 has 14 amino acids. DNA of the CDR3: TGTGCCAGCAGTTTACCGGGAGCGAACACTGAAGCTTTCTTT. Translating it yields CASSLPGANTEAFF.

Many counts were recorded for this clone. This chain uses TRBV6-6 with TRBJ2-2, with 8 bases matching TRBD2. V shed 5 bases, J shed 3 bases, and the junction held 2 bases outside the gene matches. The CDR3 is 14 residues long. The V gene's germline CDR1 is MNHNY and CDR2 SVGAGI (reference sequence). CDR3 coding DNA: TGTGCCAGCAGTCCAGCGGGGGACACCGGGGAGCTGTTTTTT. Amino acids: CASSPAGDTGELFF.

In this sample, this clone turned up many times. V is TRBV7-9 and J is TRBJ1-2; TRBD1 aligns across 11 bases. V shed 5 bases and J 4 bases; nucleotides not matched to a gene: 3. This CDR3 is built from 14 residues. CDR1 and CDR2 (germline): SEHNR, FQNEAQ (reference sequence). The CDR3 nucleotides read TGTGCCAGCAGCATGGGACAGGGGGGCTATGGCTACACCTTC. Translated, it gives CASSMGQGGYGYTF.

This clone was seen many times. The V call is TRBV7-9, the J call TRBJ1-1, with a weak D call TRBD1 (5 bases). The ends were cut back, 2 bases at V and 4 bases at J, with 11 bases in the middle. Germline V CDR1 and CDR2: SEHNR, FQNEAQ (reference sequence). The CDR3 is 14 amino acids. CDR3 sequence reads: CASSLSGLGTEAFF. CDR3 coding DNA: TGTGCCAGCAGCTTATCAGGGTTGGGCACTGAAGCTTTCTTT. Using reference TRBV7-9 and TRBJ1-1 for the parts outside the CDR3, the full variable domain is DTGVSQNPRHKITKRGQNVTFRCDPISEHNRLYWYRQTLGQGPEFLTYFQNEAQLEKSRLLSDRFSAERPKGSFSTLEIQRTEQGDSAMYLCASSLSGLGTEAFFGQGTRLTVV.

This clone was seen at least ten times. The chain links TRBV7-8 to TRBJ2-7; 8 bases align to TRBD1. CDR3 length: 14 amino acids. V trimming: 4 bases; J trimming: 0 bases; junction bases outside the gene matches: 2. Looked up from germline, CDR1 is SGHVS and CDR2 is FQNEAQ. CDR3 bases: TGTGCCAGCAGCTGGACAGGGATCTCCTACGAGCAGTACTTC. It is translated as CASSWTGISYEQYF.

This clone was found many times. The CDR3 DNA follows: TGCGCCAGCAGTGAGGGGGCCTCTTTCTTT. The encoded protein is CASSEGASFF. The J gene is TRBJ1-1, the V gene TRBV10-2, with a weak D call TRBD1 (5 bases). V gave up 2 bases and J gave up 12 bases, with 7 bases separating them. Germline V gene data show CDR1 as WSHSY and CDR2 as SAAADI. This CDR3 is 10 amino acids long.

This clone was counted ten times or more. The chain is built from TRBV5-4 and TRBJ1-5; D might be TRBD1 (5 bases). This CDR3 comprises 15 residues. V was trimmed by 2 bases and J by 2 bases, leaving 11 bases between them. Looked up from germline, CDR1 is SGHNT and CDR2 is YYREEE (reference sequence). DNA for the CDR3: TGTGCCAGCAGCTTCGGCGGGGCTGGCAATCAGCCCCAGCATTTT. It is translated as CASSFGGAGNQPQHF.

This clone was counted many times. The J gene is TRBJ1-4, the V gene TRBV6-1; 9 nucleotides agree with TRBD1. The CDR3 sequence is 15 residues long. From germline, CDR1 is MNHNS and CDR2 SASEGT. With 4 bases clipped from V and 7 bases from J, the junction kept 7 bases outside the gene matches. The CDR3 nucleotides read TGTGCCAGCAGTGGGTGGACAGGGGAGAGTGAAAAACTGTTTTTT. It codes for CASSGWTGESEKLFF.

This clone is labeled medium-sized. The chain combines TRBV5-1 with TRBJ2-1; D perhaps matches TRBD1 (6 bases). CDR1 is SGHRS and CDR2 is YFSETQ in the germline V gene. V lost 4 bases to trimming and J lost 5 bases, with 10 bases between them. This CDR3 has 13 residues. CDR3 DNA sequence: TGCGCCAGCAGCACAGGGCCACACAATGAGCAGTTCTTC. Encoded protein: CASSTGPHNEQFF.

This clone was recorded at least ten times. The chain uses TRBV21-1 and TRBJ2-7; the table calls TRBD1, which could not be checked here. TRBV21-1 represents a pseudogene. This CDR3 has 15 residues. The CDR3 here is CASSKDVGQGYEQYV. The CDR3 DNA reads TGTGCCAGCAGCAAAGATGTGGGACAGGGCTACGAGCAGTACGTC.

Many counts were recorded for this clone. CDR3 bases: TGTGCCAGCAGTGCCTTTCGGACAGAAGGAAACACCATATATTTT. Protein: CASSAFRTEGNTIYF. The chain combines TRBV2 with TRBJ1-3, with TRBD1 as a possible D gene (6 bases). V lost 4 bases, J lost 4 bases, and 14 bases lay in between. Germline-derived CDR1 and CDR2 are SNHLY and FYNNEI. There are 15 residues in the CDR3.

This clone was observed many times. The chain joins TRBV6-1 to TRBJ2-1; D not resolved. The length of the CDR3 is 17 residues. Germline CDR1 and CDR2: MNHNS and SASEGT. Trimming pared 0 bases from V and 5 bases from J, leaving 17 bases between. The CDR3 bases are TGTGCCAGCAGTGAAGCGCTAGGATTAAAACTTAACAATGAGCAGTTCTTC. The encoded protein is CASSEALGLKLNNEQFF.

This clone was counted ten times or more. This rearrangement joins TRBV19 to TRBJ1-5, with D tentatively TRBD1 (6 bases). The CDR3 loop spans 15 amino acids. Per germline, CDR1 LNHDA and CDR2 SQIVND (reference sequence). V gave up 6 bases and J gave up 2 bases, with 14 bases separating them. The CDR3 loop reads CASSGQGKGNQPQHF. CDR3 sequence (DNA): TGTGCCAGTAGCGGCCAGGGGAAGGGCAATCAGCCCCAGCATTTT.